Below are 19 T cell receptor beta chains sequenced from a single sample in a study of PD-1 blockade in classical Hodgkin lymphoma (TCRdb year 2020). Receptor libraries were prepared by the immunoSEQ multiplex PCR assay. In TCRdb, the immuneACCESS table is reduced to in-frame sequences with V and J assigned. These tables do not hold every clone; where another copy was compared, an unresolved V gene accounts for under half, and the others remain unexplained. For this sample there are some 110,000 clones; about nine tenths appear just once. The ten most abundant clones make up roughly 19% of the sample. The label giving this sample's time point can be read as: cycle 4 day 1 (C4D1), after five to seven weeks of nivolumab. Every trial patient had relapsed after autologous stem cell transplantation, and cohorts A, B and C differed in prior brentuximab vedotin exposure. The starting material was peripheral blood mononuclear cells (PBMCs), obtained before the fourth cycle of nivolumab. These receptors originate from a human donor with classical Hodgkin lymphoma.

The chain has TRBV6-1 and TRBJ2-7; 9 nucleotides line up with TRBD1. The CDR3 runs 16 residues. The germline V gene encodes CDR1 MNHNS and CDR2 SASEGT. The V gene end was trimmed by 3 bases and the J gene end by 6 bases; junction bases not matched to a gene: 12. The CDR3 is CASSENRGLPLGEQYF. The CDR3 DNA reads TGTGCCAGCAGTGAGAACAGGGGGCTGCCTCTGGGCGAGCAGTACTTC.

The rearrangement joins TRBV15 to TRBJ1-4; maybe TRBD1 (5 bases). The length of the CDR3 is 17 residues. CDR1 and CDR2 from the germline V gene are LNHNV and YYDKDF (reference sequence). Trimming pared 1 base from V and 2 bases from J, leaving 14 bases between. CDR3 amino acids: CATSRALGGWTNEKLFF. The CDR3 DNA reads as TGTGCCACCAGCAGAGCGTTGGGGGGTTGGACTAATGAAAAACTGTTTTTT.

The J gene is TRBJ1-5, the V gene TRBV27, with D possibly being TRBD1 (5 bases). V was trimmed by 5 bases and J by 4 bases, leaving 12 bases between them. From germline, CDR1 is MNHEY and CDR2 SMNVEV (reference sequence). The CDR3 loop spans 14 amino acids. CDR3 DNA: TGTGCCAGCAGTCCGGGACTGACGAATCAGCCCCAGCATTTT. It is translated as CASSPGLTNQPQHF.

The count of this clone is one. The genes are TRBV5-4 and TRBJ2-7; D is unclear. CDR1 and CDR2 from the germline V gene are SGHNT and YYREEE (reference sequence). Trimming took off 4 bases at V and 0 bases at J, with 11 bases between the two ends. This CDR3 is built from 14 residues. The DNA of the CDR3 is TGTGCCAGCAGCCCAACCTATAGCTCCTACGAGCAGTACTTC. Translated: CASSPTYSSYEQYF.

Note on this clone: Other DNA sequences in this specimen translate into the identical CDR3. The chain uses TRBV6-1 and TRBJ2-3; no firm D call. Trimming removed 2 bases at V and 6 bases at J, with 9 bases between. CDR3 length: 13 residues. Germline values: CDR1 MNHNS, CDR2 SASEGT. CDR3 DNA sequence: TGTGCCAGCAGTGAACCACCCCCCGATACGCAGTATTTT. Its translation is CASSEPPPDTQYF.

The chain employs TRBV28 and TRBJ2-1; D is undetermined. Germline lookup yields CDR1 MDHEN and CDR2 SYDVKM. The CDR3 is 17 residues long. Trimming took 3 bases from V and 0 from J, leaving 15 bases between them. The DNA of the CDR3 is TGTGCCAGCAGTTTTGTATTATACCGAAGCTCCTACAATGAGCAGTTCTTC. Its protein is CASSFVLYRSSYNEQFF.

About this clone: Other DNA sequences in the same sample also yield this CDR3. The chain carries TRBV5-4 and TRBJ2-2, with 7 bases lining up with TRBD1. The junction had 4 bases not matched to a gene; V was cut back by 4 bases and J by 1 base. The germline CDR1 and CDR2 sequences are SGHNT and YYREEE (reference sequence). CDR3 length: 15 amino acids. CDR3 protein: CASSPDRVNTGELFF. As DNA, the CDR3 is TGTGCCAGCAGCCCCGACAGGGTGAACACCGGGGAGCTGTTTTTT.

Here the CDR3 DNA reads TGTGCCAGCAGCTCACAGGGTTTCTCGGAGACCCAGTACTTC. Residues: CASSSQGFSETQYF. V gene TRBV11-2 combines with J gene TRBJ2-5, with D possibly matching TRBD1 (6 bases). This CDR3 contains 14 residues. V dropped 4 bases and J dropped 5 bases, with 14 bases sitting between them. CDR1 and CDR2 from the germline V gene are SGHAT and FQNNGV.

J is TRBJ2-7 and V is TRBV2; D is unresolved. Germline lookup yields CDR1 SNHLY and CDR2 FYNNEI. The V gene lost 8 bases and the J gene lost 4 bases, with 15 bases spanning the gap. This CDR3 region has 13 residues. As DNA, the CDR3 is TGTGCCAGCGGAACCTCCAGCCGTTACGAGCAGTACTTC. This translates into CASGTSSRYEQYF.

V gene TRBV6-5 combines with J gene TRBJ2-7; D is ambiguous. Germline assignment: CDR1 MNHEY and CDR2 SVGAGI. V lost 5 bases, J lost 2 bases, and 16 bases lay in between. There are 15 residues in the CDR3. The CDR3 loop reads CASSLGRRSTYEQYF. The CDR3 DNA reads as TGTGCCAGCAGTCTAGGACGGAGATCAACCTACGAGCAGTACTTC.

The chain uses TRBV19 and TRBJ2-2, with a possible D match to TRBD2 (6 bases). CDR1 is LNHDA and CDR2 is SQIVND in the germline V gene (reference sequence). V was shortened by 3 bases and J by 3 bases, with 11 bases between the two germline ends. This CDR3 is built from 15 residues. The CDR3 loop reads CASSMDYQYTGELFF. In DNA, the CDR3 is TGTGCCAGTAGTATGGACTACCAATACACCGGGGAGCTGTTTTTT.

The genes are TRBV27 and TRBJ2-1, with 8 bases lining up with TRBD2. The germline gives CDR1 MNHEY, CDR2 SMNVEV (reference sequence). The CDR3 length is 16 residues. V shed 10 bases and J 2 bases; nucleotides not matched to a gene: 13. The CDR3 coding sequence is TGTGCCACGGGAGGGGGAGCGGGAGACACCTACAATGAGCAGTTCTTC. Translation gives CATGGGAGDTYNEQFF.

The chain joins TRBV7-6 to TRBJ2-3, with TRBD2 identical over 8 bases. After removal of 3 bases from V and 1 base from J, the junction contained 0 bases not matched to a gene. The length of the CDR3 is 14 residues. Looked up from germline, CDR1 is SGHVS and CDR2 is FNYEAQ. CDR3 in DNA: TGTGCCAGCAGCTTGACTAGCGGCACAGATACGCAGTATTTT. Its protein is CASSLTSGTDTQYF.

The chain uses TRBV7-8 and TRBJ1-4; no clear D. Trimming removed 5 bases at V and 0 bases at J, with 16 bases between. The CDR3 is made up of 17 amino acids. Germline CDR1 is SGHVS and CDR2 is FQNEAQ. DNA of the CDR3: TGTGCCAGCAGCCACCCCATTCATTACGCAACTAATGAAAAACTGTTTTTT. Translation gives CASSHPIHYATNEKLFF.

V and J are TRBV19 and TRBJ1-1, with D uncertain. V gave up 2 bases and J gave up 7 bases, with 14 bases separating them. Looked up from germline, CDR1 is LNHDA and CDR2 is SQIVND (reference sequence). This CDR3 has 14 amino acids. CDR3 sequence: CASSISGILDEAFF. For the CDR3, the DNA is TGTGCCAGTAGTATATCGGGGATTCTCGATGAAGCTTTCTTT.

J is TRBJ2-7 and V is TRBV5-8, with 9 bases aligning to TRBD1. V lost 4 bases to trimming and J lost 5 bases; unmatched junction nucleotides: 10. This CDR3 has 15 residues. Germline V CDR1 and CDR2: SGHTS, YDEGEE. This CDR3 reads CASSRTGGSYHEQYF. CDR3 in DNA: TGTGCCAGCAGCCGCACAGGGGGCTCTTACCACGAGCAGTACTTC.

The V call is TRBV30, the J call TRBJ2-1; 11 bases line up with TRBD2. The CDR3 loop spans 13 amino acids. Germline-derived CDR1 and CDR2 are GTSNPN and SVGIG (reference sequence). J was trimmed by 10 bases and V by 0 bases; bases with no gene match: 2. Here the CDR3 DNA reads TGTGCCTGGAGTGTAAGGACTAGCGGGGAGCAGTTCTTC. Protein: CAWSVRTSGEQFF.

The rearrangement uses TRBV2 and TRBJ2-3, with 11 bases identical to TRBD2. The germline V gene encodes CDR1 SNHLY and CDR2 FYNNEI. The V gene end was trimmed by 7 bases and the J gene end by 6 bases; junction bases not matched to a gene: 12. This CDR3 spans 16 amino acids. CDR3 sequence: CASKSTSGTVLDTQYF. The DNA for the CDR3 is TGTGCCAGCAAGTCGACTAGCGGGACCGTACTGGATACGCAGTATTTT. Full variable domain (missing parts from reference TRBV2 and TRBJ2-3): EPEVTQTPSHQVTQMGQEVILRCVPISNHLYFYWYRQILGQKVEFLVSFYNNEISEKSEIFDDQFSVERPDGSNFTLKIRSTKLEDSAMYFCASKSTSGTVLDTQYFGPGTRLTVL.

CDR3 sequence reads: CASSQDLLRNQPQHF. DNA for the CDR3: TGCGCCAGCAGCCAAGATTTATTGCGCAATCAGCCCCAGCATTTT. J is TRBJ1-5 and V is TRBV4-1; D remains unclear. The CDR3 is 15 amino acids. Germline V gene data show CDR1 as MGHRA and CDR2 as YSYEKL. Deletions cut 0 bases from V and 2 bases from J, with 8 bases between.